These 13 T cell receptor beta chains were all obtained from the same sample, sequenced in a study of T cell changes during pregnancy in multiple sclerosis. The table came from immunoSEQ multiplex PCR; TCRdb's copy has only in-frame clones and leaves some out. The sample lists some 100,000 clones, about 94% occurring once. Sequences were derived from peripheral blood, sampled before pregnancy. The source is a female donor with multiple sclerosis, enrolled in a pregnancy study.

The chain is built from TRBV5-1 and TRBJ2-1, with TRBD2 identical over 11 bases. V gave up 0 bases and J gave up 5 bases; unmatched junction bases: 4. The CDR3 covers 16 residues. Germline V lookup: CDR1 SGHRS, CDR2 YFSETQ. The CDR3: CASSLGLLAGDNEQFF. The CDR3 bases are TGCGCCAGCAGCTTGGGGTTACTAGCGGGGGACAATGAGCAGTTCTTC.

In its sample, this clone was seen once. The chain carries TRBV7-6 and TRBJ2-1, with TRBD2 identical over 10 bases. V was clipped by 7 bases and J by 1 base; unmatched bases: 4. The germline gives CDR1 SGHVS, CDR2 FNYEAQ. The CDR3 consists of 15 residues. CDR3 protein: CASTEREGSYNEQFF. The CDR3 DNA follows: TGTGCCAGCACAGAGCGGGAGGGTTCCTACAATGAGCAGTTCTTC.

This chain links TRBV19 with TRBJ1-2, with a tentative D call TRBD1 (5 bases). Germline assignment: CDR1 LNHDA and CDR2 SQIVND (reference sequence). The CDR3 extends over 16 amino acids. Trimming took 2 bases from V and 0 from J, leaving 13 bases between them. This CDR3 is CASSISGGTSNYGYTF. The CDR3 coding sequence is TGTGCCAGTAGTATAAGTGGAGGGACTTCTAACTATGGCTACACCTTC.

The J gene is TRBJ2-4, the V gene TRBV4-2; D is possibly TRBD2 (7 bases). V was shortened by 8 bases and J by 2 bases, with 10 bases between the two germline ends. The CDR3 totals 13 residues. Germline CDR1 reads LGHNA; CDR2 reads YNFKEQ. In DNA, the CDR3 is TGTGCCAGCGGGGGGGGGCCCAAAAACATTCAGTACTTC. Amino acid sequence: CASGGGPKNIQYF.

J is TRBJ2-7 and V is TRBV2, with TRBD2 matching over 7 bases. This CDR3 region has 12 residues. Germline CDR1 reads SNHLY; CDR2 reads FYNNEI. Trimming removed 8 bases from V and 1 base from J; junction bases left unmatched: 2. DNA for the CDR3: TGTGCCAGCGGGGGGGGGTCCTACGAGCAGTACTTC. Its protein product is CASGGGSYEQYF.

The chain recombines TRBV28 with TRBJ2-3, with 14 bases identical to TRBD2. The CDR3 is 15 residues long. Per germline, CDR1 MDHEN and CDR2 SYDVKM. Trimming took 8 bases from V and 4 from J; bases not matched to a gene: 5. The CDR3 sequence is CASLTSGRAADTQYF. In nucleotides, the CDR3 is TGTGCCAGCCTGACTAGCGGGAGGGCGGCAGATACGCAGTATTTT.

The chain recombines TRBV2 with TRBJ2-7, with TRBD1 matching over 7 bases. Germline CDR1 SNHLY, CDR2 FYNNEI. The CDR3 loop spans 15 amino acids. Losses at the gene ends were 7 bases for V and 4 bases for J; bases not matched to a gene: 13. The CDR3 spells CASKNSRDRGYEQYF. The CDR3 region has the DNA TGTGCCAGCAAGAATAGTAGGGACAGAGGGTACGAGCAGTACTTC.

V is TRBV2 and J is TRBJ1-5, with D unresolved. CDR1 is SNHLY, CDR2 FYNNEI, per germline. This CDR3 comprises 12 residues. The V gene lost 5 bases and the J gene lost 8 bases, with 10 bases spanning the gap. CDR3 in DNA: TGTGCCAGCAGTCCCGGGTACGAGCCCCAGCATTTT. Residues: CASSPGYEPQHF.

This clone was seen more than once but under ten times. The V and J genes are TRBV29-1 and TRBJ1-2, with unresolved D. The CDR3 has 12 residues. Germline CDR1 SQVTM, CDR2 ANQGSEA. The V end lost 0 bases, the J end lost 9 bases, and 11 bases lay between the germline ends. The CDR3 DNA is TGCAGCGTTGAAGATCTACCCGGGAGCTACACCTTC. Translated: CSVEDLPGSYTF.

CDR3 coding DNA: TGCGCCAGCAGTGATATACGGAGCTCCTACGAGCAGTACTTC. Its translation is CASSDIRSSYEQYF. The gene calls are TRBV10-1 and TRBJ2-7; D is ambiguous. Germline-derived CDR1 and CDR2 are WNHNN and SYGVQD (reference sequence). The CDR3 length is 14 residues. V lost 3 bases, J lost 0 bases, and 9 bases lay in between.

The gene calls are TRBV18 and TRBJ1-1, with D hard to call. V lost 3 bases to trimming and J lost 7 bases, with 9 bases between them. CDR1 is KGHSH, CDR2 LQKENI, per germline. This CDR3 is 12 amino acids long. The CDR3 nucleotides read TGTGCCAGCTCACCCTCCCGGGGTGAAGCTTTCTTT. This translates into CASSPSRGEAFF.

This clone has only one observation. The rearrangement links TRBV15 to TRBJ2-5; no clear D gene. The CDR3 runs to 15 residues. In germline, CDR1 is LNHNV, CDR2 YYDKDF (reference sequence). Trimming cost V 0 bases and J 3 bases, with 11 bases left between them. The CDR3 DNA is TGTGCCACCAGCAGAGATCAGGTCCCGGAAGAGACCCAGTACTTC. This gives the protein CATSRDQVPEETQYF. The full variable domain, completed using reference TRBV15 and TRBJ2-5, is DAMVIQNPRYQVTQFGKPVTLSCSQTLNHNVMYWYQQKSSQAPKLLFHYYDKDFNNEADTPDNFQSRRPNTSFCFLDIRSPGLGDTAMYLCATSRDQVPEETQYFGPGTRLLVL.

This rearrangement joins TRBV7-9 to TRBJ2-1; maybe TRBD1 (5 bases). With 4 bases removed from V and 4 bases from J, the gap between germline ends came to 14 bases. This CDR3 comprises 15 residues. Looked up from germline, CDR1 is SEHNR and CDR2 is FQNEAQ (reference sequence). The CDR3 nucleotides read TGTGCCAGCAGCTCGTTTCGACAGCCTTACAATGAGCAGTTCTTC. Encoded protein: CASSSFRQPYNEQFF.